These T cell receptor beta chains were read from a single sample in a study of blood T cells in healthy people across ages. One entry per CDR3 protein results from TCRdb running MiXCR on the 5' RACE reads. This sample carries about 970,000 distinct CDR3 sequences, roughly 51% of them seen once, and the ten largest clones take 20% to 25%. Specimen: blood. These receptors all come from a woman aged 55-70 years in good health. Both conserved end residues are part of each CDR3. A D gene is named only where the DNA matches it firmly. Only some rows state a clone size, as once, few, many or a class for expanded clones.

cdr3_nt: TGTGCCACCAGTAGAGCCGCCTCTGGGGCCAACGTCCTGACTTTC
cdr3_aa: CATSRAASGANVLTF
v_call: TRBV24-1
clone_size: NA
d_call: NA
j_call: TRBJ2-6
cdr3_length: 15

cdr3_nt: TGTGCCAGCAGCCCATCTCGCAGGGGGATCGGGGAGCTGTTTTTT
cdr3_aa: CASSPSRRGIGELFF
v_call: TRBV7-2
clone_size: NA
d_call: TRBD1
j_call: TRBJ2-2
cdr3_length: 15

cdr3_nt: TGCAGTGCTAGAGATAGAGGGCAACTAGCGGGGTCTAATGAGCAGTTCTTC
cdr3_aa: CSARDRGQLAGSNEQFF
v_call: TRBV20-1
clone_size: NA
d_call: TRBD2
j_call: TRBJ2-1
cdr3_length: 17

cdr3_nt: TGTGCCATCAGGGGTAGCACAGATACGCAGTATTTT
cdr3_aa: CAIRGSTDTQYF
v_call: TRBV10-3
clone_size: NA
d_call: NA
j_call: TRBJ2-3
cdr3_length: 12

cdr3_nt: TGTGCCAGCAGAAGCCGGGGGGGTGACCTATACAATGAGCAGTTCTTC
cdr3_aa: CASRSRGGDLYNEQFF
v_call: TRBV4-2
clone_size: few
d_call: TRBD2
j_call: TRBJ2-1
cdr3_length: 16

cdr3_nt: TGTGCCAGCAGCTCGACTCGACTAGCGGGAGGCGAGCAGTACTTC
cdr3_aa: CASSSTRLAGGEQYF
v_call: TRBV7-2
clone_size: NA
d_call: TRBD2
j_call: TRBJ2-7
cdr3_length: 15

cdr3_nt: TGTGCCAGCAGTGAACGGATAGCTGGGGAGACCCAGTACTTC
cdr3_aa: CASSERIAGETQYF
v_call: TRBV2
clone_size: NA
d_call: NA
j_call: TRBJ2-5
cdr3_length: 14

cdr3_nt: TGCAGTGCTAGAGCGGCCTATAATTCACCCCTCCACTTT
cdr3_aa: CSARAAYNSPLHF
v_call: TRBV20-1
clone_size: few
d_call: NA
j_call: TRBJ1-6
cdr3_length: 13

cdr3_nt: TGCAGCGTTACCGGACTAGCGGAAATGGGGCCCACAGATACGCAGTATTTT
cdr3_aa: CSVTGLAEMGPTDTQYF
v_call: TRBV29-1
clone_size: few
d_call: TRBD2
j_call: TRBJ2-3
cdr3_length: 17

cdr3_nt: TGCAGCGTTGAAGAGAGGAGTAACTATGGCTACACCTTC
cdr3_aa: CSVEERSNYGYTF
v_call: TRBV29-1
clone_size: few
d_call: NA
j_call: TRBJ1-2
cdr3_length: 13

cdr3_nt: TGTGCCAGCAGTTCACTAGCGAAGCAGTTCTTC
cdr3_aa: CASSSLAKQFF
v_call: TRBV27
clone_size: NA
d_call: TRBD2
j_call: TRBJ2-1
cdr3_length: 11

cdr3_nt: TGTGCCATCAGTGACGAGTCGGGATATGGGGGCTACACCTTC
cdr3_aa: CAISDESGYGGYTF
v_call: TRBV10-3
clone_size: NA
d_call: NA
j_call: TRBJ1-2
cdr3_length: 14

cdr3_nt: TGTGCCAGCAGTTCAGGACAGGGGCTTGGGCGGGAGACCCAGTACTTC
cdr3_aa: CASSSGQGLGRETQYF
v_call: TRBV12-3/TRBV12-4
clone_size: few
d_call: TRBD1
j_call: TRBJ2-5
cdr3_length: 16

cdr3_nt: TGCGCCAGCAGCCAAATGCAACTGGTCTCTGGAAACACCATATATTTT
cdr3_aa: CASSQMQLVSGNTIYF
v_call: TRBV4-1
clone_size: once
d_call: NA
j_call: TRBJ1-3
cdr3_length: 16

cdr3_nt: TGTGCCAGCAGCTTTGAGACAGGCCGTAGCGTGGAGACCCAGTACTTC
cdr3_aa: CASSFETGRSVETQYF
v_call: TRBV7-2
clone_size: few
d_call: NA
j_call: TRBJ2-5
cdr3_length: 16